What follows are 23 T cell receptor beta chains derived from one specimen sequenced in a study of early T cells in non-severe SARS-CoV-2 infection (dated by TCRdb to the early 2020s). Libraries were built with 5' RACE. The run used a NextSeq 500. TCRdb reprocessed the public reads (quality trimming at Q25 with fastp, clone calling with MiXCR) and kept in-frame beta chains. All rows with the same CDR3 protein become a single entry with the most common DNA and genes. The sample includes 40,000 to 55,000 distinct CDR3 sequences, with about a quarter observed a single time. Together, the top ten hold about 4.7% of the sample. The starting material was whole blood, obtained at baseline. The receptor set was obtained from an adult who was a healthcare worker with PCR-confirmed SARS-CoV-2 infection or an uninfected control (not recorded which).

The V gene is TRBV4-3, the J gene TRBJ2-7; D unclear. The ends were cut back, 0 bases at V and 0 bases at J, with 9 bases in the middle. The CDR3 extends over 15 amino acids. Germline CDR1 LGHNA, CDR2 YSLEER. The DNA for the CDR3 is TGCGCCAGCAGCCAAGACCACGGTAGCTCCTACGAGCAGTACTTC. It specifies CASSQDHGSSYEQYF.

This clonotype was seen just once. V is TRBV7-6 and J is TRBJ2-5; no clear D. The CDR3 length is 12 residues. CDR1 is SGHVS, CDR2 FNYEAQ, per germline. V lost 3 bases to trimming and J lost 5 bases, with 7 bases between them. This chain's CDR3 is CASSFDPETQYF. DNA for the CDR3: TGTGCCAGCAGCTTTGATCCGGAGACCCAGTACTTC.

This clonotype was detected only a few times. The chain recombines TRBV7-9 with TRBJ1-1; the match to TRBD1 covers 7 bases. The V segment lost 2 bases and the J segment 10 bases; nucleotides outside the gene matches: 4. The CDR3 runs 12 residues. Germline V gene lookup returns CDR1 SEHNR and CDR2 FQNEAQ (reference sequence). In nucleotides, the CDR3 is TGTGCCAGCAGCTTATGGTCAGGGGGAGCTTTCTTT. Its translation is CASSLWSGGAFF.

This clonotype was seen a few times. The chain couples TRBV28 to TRBJ2-1, with D possibly being TRBD1 (5 bases). Germline lookup yields CDR1 MDHEN and CDR2 SYDVKM. The germline V and J ends were trimmed by 6 bases and 0 bases, with 12 bases remaining between them. The CDR3 has 15 amino acids. The CDR3 reads CASRLDNSSYNEQFF. For the CDR3, the DNA is TGTGCCAGCAGGTTGGACAACTCCTCCTACAATGAGCAGTTCTTC.

The table lists this clonotype with a few counts. This chain links TRBV9 with TRBJ1-3; D is unresolved. The V end lost 4 bases, the J end lost 4 bases, and 15 bases lay between the germline ends. There are 15 residues in the CDR3. The germline V gene encodes CDR1 SGDLS and CDR2 YYNGEE. The CDR3 protein is CASSPGGVLGNTIYF. The CDR3 nucleotides are TGTGCCAGCAGCCCCGGTGGGGTCTTGGGAAACACCATATATTTT.

This chain uses TRBV4-3 with TRBJ2-7, with unresolved D. Germline V gene lookup returns CDR1 LGHNA and CDR2 YSLEER. With 0 bases removed from V and 6 bases from J, the gap between germline ends came to 12 bases. The CDR3 length is 14 residues. This CDR3 is CASSQDRRLAEQYF. The DNA of the CDR3 is TGCGCCAGCAGCCAAGATCGACGGCTCGCCGAGCAGTACTTC.

This clonotype was detected a few times. The J gene is TRBJ2-3, the V gene TRBV7-8, with 7 bases lining up with TRBD2. The CDR3 runs 16 residues. Trimming at V came to 1 base and at J to 8 bases, leaving 12 bases not matched to a gene. Germline CDR1 SGHVS, CDR2 FQNEAQ. The CDR3 DNA reads TGTGCCAGCAGCTTAGGGGAGACTAGCTTTCGCGTTACGCAGTATTTT. Protein sequence: CASSLGETSFRVTQYF.

The chain carries TRBV5-4 and TRBJ2-2, with D perhaps matching TRBD2 (5 bases). From germline, CDR1 is SGHNT and CDR2 YYREEE (reference sequence). With 4 bases removed from V and 6 bases from J, the gap between germline ends came to 16 bases. The CDR3 totals 15 residues. CDR3 amino acids: CASSVEAGRPGELFF. In DNA, the CDR3 is TGTGCCAGCAGCGTGGAGGCCGGGCGGCCCGGGGAGCTGTTTTTT.

The rearrangement uses TRBV7-2 and TRBJ2-1; D call uncertain. There are 13 residues in the CDR3. Trimming took off 3 bases at V and 4 bases at J, with 7 bases between the two ends. Per the germline V gene, CDR1 is SGHTA and CDR2 is FQGNSA. CDR3 sequence (DNA): TGTGCCAGCAGCTTGAACAGTTACAATGAGCAGTTCTTC. It specifies CASSLNSYNEQFF.

The chain links TRBV20-1 to TRBJ1-5, with TRBD1 identical over 8 bases. The germline V gene encodes CDR1 DFQATT and CDR2 SNEGSKA (reference sequence). The CDR3 sequence is 13 residues long. V was pared by 6 bases and J by 2 bases, with 3 bases of the junction left unmatched. DNA of the CDR3: TGCAGTGCCCAGACAGGGGGCAATCAGCCCCAGCATTTT. Its protein is CSAQTGGNQPQHF.

J is TRBJ2-7 and V is TRBV5-6; maybe TRBD2 (5 bases). Germline lookup yields CDR1 SGHDT and CDR2 YYEEEE. This CDR3 spans 14 amino acids. V dropped 5 bases and J dropped 6 bases, with 18 bases sitting between them. CDR3 sequence (DNA): TGTGCCAGCAGTTCCGGACTGGCAATAGGCGAGCAGTACTTC. Amino acids: CASSSGLAIGEQYF.

This clonotype was seen ten or more times. The chain has TRBV20-1 and TRBJ1-1, with 9 nucleotides matching TRBD1. This CDR3 has 13 amino acids. The V segment lost 3 bases and the J segment 5 bases; nucleotides outside the gene matches: 4. Germline V gives CDR1 DFQATT, CDR2 SNEGSKA (reference sequence). CDR3 nucleotide sequence: TGCAGTGCTAGTCGGGACAGGGTAACTGAAGCTTTCTTT. Amino acid sequence: CSASRDRVTEAFF.

CDR3 amino acids: CASSHSGSQETQYF. CDR3 coding DNA: TGTGCCAGCAGCCATTCGGGCTCTCAAGAGACCCAGTACTTC. The rearrangement joins TRBV7-9 to TRBJ2-5; the D is unclear. Trimming left V 5 bases short and J 2 bases short, with 12 bases between. This CDR3 comprises 14 residues. Germline V lookup: CDR1 SEHNR, CDR2 FQNEAQ (reference sequence).

This clonotype was observed a few times. The chain links TRBV7-9 to TRBJ2-7, with D unclear. From germline, CDR1 is SEHNR and CDR2 FQNEAQ (reference sequence). There are 13 residues in the CDR3. Trimming took off 5 bases at V and 0 bases at J, with 8 bases between the two ends. CDR3 DNA sequence: TGTGCCAGCAGCGCGGACCCCTCCTACGAGCAGTACTTC. Its protein product is CASSADPSYEQYF. The full variable domain, in which reference TRBV7-9 and TRBJ2-7 provide the parts outside the CDR3, is DTGVSQNPRHKITKRGQNVTFRCDPISEHNRLYWYRQTLGQGPEFLTYFQNEAQLEKSRLLSDRFSAERPKGSFSTLEIQRTEQGDSAMYLCASSADPSYEQYFGPGTRLTVT.

V gene TRBV27 combines with J gene TRBJ2-5; D is possibly TRBD1 or TRBD2 (5 bases each). CDR1 is MNHEY and CDR2 is SMNVEV in the germline V gene (reference sequence). V lost 6 bases to trimming and J lost 2 bases, with 13 bases between them. This CDR3 has 14 residues. The CDR3 DNA reads as TGTGCCAGCAGCATGGGACGCCAACAAGAGACCCAGTACTTC. Translated: CASSMGRQQETQYF.

This clonotype was found a few times. The DNA of the CDR3 is TGTGCCACCGAGGGGCAGGGTTGGTACGAGCAGTACTTC. Translation: CATEGQGWYEQYF. The V call is TRBV6-1, the J call TRBJ2-7; the D gene could be TRBD1 or TRBD2 (5 bases each). The CDR3 spans 13 residues. CDR1 is MNHNS and CDR2 is SASEGT in the germline V gene. Trimming removed 10 bases from V and 4 bases from J, with 17 bases in between.

This chain links TRBV19 with TRBJ1-4; 7 bases map to TRBD1. Looked up from germline, CDR1 is LNHDA and CDR2 is SQIVND (reference sequence). The CDR3 has 14 amino acids. The V and J ends lost 3 bases and 6 bases, in that order; junction bases with no gene match: 4. The CDR3 DNA sequence: TGTGCCAGTAGTATTGGCAGGGGGTATGAAAAACTGTTTTTT. It translates to CASSIGRGYEKLFF.

This clonotype appeared a few times. V gene TRBV11-2 combines with J gene TRBJ2-2, with a possible D match to TRBD1 (5 bases). The CDR3 has 13 residues. Germline values: CDR1 SGHAT, CDR2 FQNNGV. V lost 7 bases, J lost 7 bases, and 13 bases lay in between. The CDR3 region is CASKQWGSGELFF. CDR3 bases: TGTGCCAGCAAGCAGTGGGGCAGCGGGGAGCTGTTTTTT.

This chain connects TRBV6-2 or TRBV6-3 to TRBJ2-7; D ambiguous. V was trimmed by 2 bases and J by 4 bases, leaving 12 bases between them. This CDR3 is 14 amino acids long. Looked up from germline, CDR1 is MNHEY and CDR2 is SVGEGT. Here the CDR3 reads CASSYGSKPYEQYF. CDR3 sequence (DNA): TGTGCCAGCAGTTACGGCTCGAAACCATACGAGCAGTACTTC.

V usage is TRBV2 and J usage is TRBJ2-7; D might be TRBD1 or TRBD2, each matching 5 bases. Germline CDR1 is SNHLY and CDR2 is FYNNEI. The CDR3 consists of 14 residues. V lost 1 base, J lost 8 bases, and 15 bases lay in between. The CDR3 is CASSEVTGGGKQYF. CDR3 sequence (DNA): TGTGCCAGCAGTGAAGTCACAGGCGGAGGCAAGCAGTACTTC.

This rearrangement joins TRBV11-2 to TRBJ1-4; a possible D gene is TRBD1 (5 bases). The CDR3 consists of 15 residues. Germline V gives CDR1 SGHAT, CDR2 FQNNGV. The V and J ends lost 8 bases and 9 bases respectively, with 22 bases between them. DNA of the CDR3: TGTGCCAGCGGTCCTAGGGACGCGCGTGATAAAAAACTGTTTTTT. It codes for CASGPRDARDKKLFF.

This chain links TRBV6-2 or TRBV6-3 with TRBJ2-7; no firm D call. Germline CDR1 is MNHEY and CDR2 is SVGEGT. The CDR3 loop spans 12 amino acids. V was cut by 1 base and J by 4 bases, with 5 bases left in between. The CDR3 sequence: CASSYFPYEQYF. DNA for the CDR3: TGTGCCAGCAGTTACTTTCCGTACGAGCAGTACTTC.

The V call is TRBV7-9, the J call TRBJ2-5; D not resolved. The V and J ends lost 0 bases and 5 bases respectively, with 7 bases between them. The CDR3 length is 13 residues. Germline CDR1 reads SEHNR; CDR2 reads FQNEAQ (reference sequence). In DNA, the CDR3 is TGTGCCAGCAGCTTAGCTAGCTGGGAGACCCAGTACTTC. Translation gives CASSLASWETQYF. The full variable domain, with the rest looked up from reference TRBV7-9 and TRBJ2-5, is DTGVSQNPRHKITKRGQNVTFRCDPISEHNRLYWYRQTLGQGPEFLTYFQNEAQLEKSRLLSDRFSAERPKGSFSTLEIQRTEQGDSAMYLCASSLASWETQYFGPGTRLLVL.